This passage covers 4 T cell receptor beta chains from one sample sequenced in a study of CD8 T cells in ankylosing spondylitis. A single record per CDR3 protein comes from TCRdb applying MiXCR to the 5' RACE reads. The sample lists about 200,000 distinct CDR3 sequences; about 7% were seen once. Broader study findings: Seven to nine highly homologous variants formed a TCR beta motif that appeared characteristic of ankylosing spondylitis blood.

Their antigen targets remain unknown. Sequenced input: blood, either unsorted or a sorted T cell fraction (not recorded which). The receptors were sampled from a male donor with ankylosing spondylitis.

The chain employs TRBV11-2 and TRBJ2-5; 8 positions match TRBD2. The V segment lost 6 bases and the J segment 2 bases; nucleotides outside the gene matches: 8. The CDR3 is 15 residues long. Germline V gene data show CDR1 as SGHAT and CDR2 as FQNNGV. Here the CDR3 DNA reads TGTGCCAGCAGTACTATAGCGGGGCTTCAAGAGACCCAGTACTTC. This encodes CASSTIAGLQETQYF.

There are a few counts of this clonotype. The CDR3 coding sequence is TGTGCCACCAGCAGAGGACAGGTCGACCCGCAGTTCTTC. As protein: CATSRGQVDPQFF. V usage is TRBV15 and J usage is TRBJ2-1; maybe TRBD1 (6 bases). The CDR3 contains 13 residues. V lost 1 base and J lost 12, with 13 bases in between. Germline loops: CDR1 LNHNV, CDR2 YYDKDF (reference sequence).

The rearrangement uses TRBV18 and TRBJ2-7; no reliable D call. The CDR3 consists of 13 residues. Looked up from germline, CDR1 is KGHSH and CDR2 is LQKENI. V shed 2 bases and J shed 3 bases, with 8 bases lying between them. CDR3: CASSPAQNYEQYF. CDR3 nucleotide sequence: TGTGCCAGCTCACCAGCGCAGAACTACGAGCAGTACTTC.

CDR3: CASSLRVGEQFF. CDR3 sequence (DNA): TGTGCCAGCAGCCTTAGAGTGGGTGAGCAGTTCTTC. The V call is TRBV27, the J call TRBJ2-1, with unresolved D. The ends were cut back, 6 bases at V and 9 bases at J, with 12 bases in the middle. Germline V lookup: CDR1 MNHEY, CDR2 SMNVEV (reference sequence). CDR3 length: 12 amino acids.